This is a list of T cell receptor beta chains from one sample in a study of blood T cell repertoires in COVID-19. Assay: immunoSEQ multiplex PCR; the TCRdb copy retains only in-frame clones and omits some. The data show tens of thousands of clones, with about 90% seen just once and 2% to 2.5% held by the top ten. Sequencing was done on a sample of peripheral blood. The receptors come from a man between 60 and 75 years old with acute or convalescent COVID-19. Each CDR3 is given with its conserved first and last residue. D genes are given only for firm matches. The size of a clone is reported for some rows only, either as once, few or many, or as a class for expanded clones.

clone_size,j_call,v_call,d_call,cdr3_nt,cdr3_aa
-,TRBJ2-1,TRBV6-2/TRBV6-3,TRBD1,TGTGCCAGCAGTATCCCAGGGGCCGGGACAGGGCCTTACAATGAGCAGTTCTTC,CASSIPGAGTGPYNEQFF
-,TRBJ2-2,TRBV30,TRBD1,TGTGCCTGGAGTGTTTTAGGGGACAGCACCGGGGAGCTGTTTTTT,CAWSVLGDSTGELFF
-,TRBJ2-5,TRBV9,TRBD2,TGTGCCAGCAGCGTCTCCCTTCGGGGGGGACTCCAAGGGACCCAGTACTTC,CASSVSLRGGLQGTQYF
-,TRBJ1-2,TRBV7-2,TRBD1,TGTGCCAGCAGCTTCCGACAGGGAACGGATGGCTACACCTTC,CASSFRQGTDGYTF
-,TRBJ2-5,TRBV7-7,TRBD2,TGTGCTAGCAGCTTAGCCCCCCTAGCGGGAAGGGGAGAGACCCAGTACTTC,CASSLAPLAGRGETQYF
once,TRBJ2-5,TRBV5-6,TRBD1,TGTGCCAGCAGCGGTGACAGGGTTCTCTCCAAGGAGACCCAGTACTTC,CASSGDRVLSKETQYF
once,TRBJ1-2,TRBV30,TRBD1,TGTGCCTGGAGGGGACAGGGGAACTATGGCTACACCTTC,CAWRGQGNYGYTF
-,TRBJ1-1,TRBV28,TRBD1,TGTGCCAGCAGCGTAACAGGGGGGAATGAAGCTTTCTTT,CASSVTGGNEAFF
-,TRBJ2-5,TRBV28,TRBD2,TGTGCCAGCGGGACTAGCGGGACCCCACGGGGTCAAGAGACCCAGTACTTC,CASGTSGTPRGQETQYF
-,TRBJ1-5,TRBV5-6,-,TGTGCCAGCAGCTTCTTTAGAGCTGGTCAGCCCCAGCATTTT,CASSFFRAGQPQHF
-,TRBJ1-2,TRBV3-1/TRBV3-2,-,TGTGCCAGCACCAGAAACAGGGTAGATGGCTACACCTTC,CASTRNRVDGYTF
-,TRBJ2-5,TRBV24-1,-,TGTGCCACCAGTGATTCGGTGACAGAGTACCAAGAGACCCAGTACTTC,CATSDSVTEYQETQYF
-,TRBJ2-7,TRBV28,TRBD2,TGTGCCAGCAGACGTAGCGGGAGGACCAACTACGAGCAGTACTTC,CASRRSGRTNYEQYF
-,TRBJ1-1,TRBV12-5,TRBD1,TGTGCTAGTGGTCCCGGACAGGGTCCGAACACTGAAGCTTTCTTT,CASGPGQGPNTEAFF
-,TRBJ1-4,TRBV2,-,TGTGCCAGCACCGACAGGACGACTAATGAAAAACTGTTTTTT,CASTDRTTNEKLFF
-,TRBJ2-5,TRBV4-2,TRBD2,TGTGCCAGCAGCCAAGATGCTAGCGGAGAAGAGACCCAGTACTTC,CASSQDASGEETQYF
-,TRBJ2-3,TRBV4-2,-,TGTGCCAGCAGCCAGTTAGTGGACAGCCTCACAGATACGCAGTATTTT,CASSQLVDSLTDTQYF
-,TRBJ1-2,TRBV3-1/TRBV3-2,-,TGTGCCAGCAGCCAGTTCGGGAGGGTTGCCTATGGCTACACCTTC,CASSQFGRVAYGYTF
-,TRBJ1-1,TRBV19,TRBD1,TGTGCCAGTAGTTCGGGCGGGACAGCGAACACTGAAGCTTTCTTT,CASSSGGTANTEAFF
-,TRBJ1-2,TRBV19,-,TGTGCCAGTAGTAACTTATACAGTGGCTACACCTTC,CASSNLYSGYTF
-,TRBJ2-2,TRBV7-2,TRBD2,TGTGCCAGCACCAAACAGGTCGGGAGGGCTGGTAACACCGGGGAGCTGTTTTTT,CASTKQVGRAGNTGELFF
-,TRBJ2-7,TRBV21-1,-,TGTGCCAGCAGCAAAGATGGACTAGCGGGAGCCCGTACCTACGAGCAGTACTTC,CASSKDGLAGARTYEQYF
-,TRBJ2-1,TRBV6-5,-,TGTGCCAGCAGTTACCGTGGCCGAGCAGCGAATGAGCAGTTCTTC,CASSYRGRAANEQFF
-,TRBJ1-1,TRBV9,TRBD1,TGTGCCAGCAGCGTAGTCGGGACAGGGAAAATGAACACTGAAGCTTTCTTT,CASSVVGTGKMNTEAFF
-,TRBJ2-2,TRBV7-2,TRBD2,TGTGCCAGCAGCCCCCCCCCACTAGCGGATACCGGGGAGCTGTTTTTT,CASSPPPLADTGELFF
-,TRBJ2-2,TRBV12-3/TRBV12-4,-,TGTGCCAGCAGTTTAACAAGAACCGGGGAGCTGTTTTTT,CASSLTRTGELFF
-,TRBJ2-3,TRBV10-3,TRBD2,TGTGCCATCAGTGAGTCGACTAGCGGGAGGTTAACAGATACGCAGTATTTT,CAISESTSGRLTDTQYF
once,TRBJ2-5,TRBV6-5,TRBD1,TGTGCCAGCAGACAGACAGGGACGGAGACCCAGTACTTC,CASRQTGTETQYF
-,TRBJ1-6,TRBV10-3,-,TGTGCCATAGGGGGTTCTAATTCACCCCTCCACTTT,CAIGGSNSPLHF
-,TRBJ2-2,TRBV7-3,TRBD2,TGTGCCAGCAGCCCGGTCGGGAGGGTAAACACCGGGGAGCTGTTTTTT,CASSPVGRVNTGELFF
-,TRBJ2-3,TRBV20-1,-,TGCAGTGCTGCGCCTGGTTATACGCAGTATTTT,CSAAPGYTQYF
-,TRBJ1-6,TRBV27,-,TGTGCCAGCAGTCCCGGGGGACGGTTCTATAATTCACCCCTCCACTTT,CASSPGGRFYNSPLHF
once,TRBJ1-3,TRBV30,-,TGTGCCTGGAGGGGGGCCTGGGAGAGCTCTGGAAACACCATATATTTT,CAWRGAWESSGNTIYF
-,TRBJ1-4,TRBV6-5,TRBD1,TGTGCCAGCAGGGGGGGACAGAGTAGTAATGAAAAACTGTTTTTT,CASRGGQSSNEKLFF
once,TRBJ2-7,TRBV6-6,TRBD1,TGTGCCAGCAATGGACAGGGGGTTAAGGGCGAGCAGTACTTC,CASNGQGVKGEQYF
-,TRBJ2-1,TRBV7-7,-,TGTGCTAGCAACCCCCTCGGGACATCCGGGAATGAGCAGTTCTTC,CASNPLGTSGNEQFF
-,TRBJ1-4,TRBV6-6,-,TGTGCCAGCAGTACAGGACAGTACAGGACTAATGAAAAACTGTTTTTT,CASSTGQYRTNEKLFF
-,TRBJ2-5,TRBV9,TRBD2,TGTGCCAGCAGCGCGACTAGCGGGGCCCTTGAGAAGACCCAGTACTTC,CASSATSGALEKTQYF
-,TRBJ2-3,TRBV6-6,TRBD2,TGTGCCAGCAGTCCCGGAGGTAGCGGGAGATCGGGAGATACGCAGTATTTT,CASSPGGSGRSGDTQYF
-,TRBJ1-1,TRBV6-6,TRBD1,TGTGCCAGCAGTTCACAGGGGGCGGGGGAATCTTTCTTT,CASSSQGAGESFF
-,TRBJ2-2,TRBV7-3,TRBD2,TGTGCCAGCAGCTATCACGGACTAGCAGACACCGGGGAGCTGTTTTTT,CASSYHGLADTGELFF
-,TRBJ2-2,TRBV5-1,TRBD1,TGCGCCAGCAGCCTGGACAGGGTCGACACCGGGGAGCTGTTTTTT,CASSLDRVDTGELFF
-,TRBJ1-6,TRBV5-4,-,TGTGCCAGTTGGGCAACCCGGCGCCGGCTACCCCTCCACTTT,CASWATRRRLPLHF
-,TRBJ2-2,TRBV30,-,TGTGCCTGGAGTGTTGACTCGGCGGGCACCGGGGAGCTGTTTTTT,CAWSVDSAGTGELFF
-,TRBJ1-2,TRBV3-1/TRBV3-2,TRBD1,TGTGCCAGCAGCCCCACGGGACAGACTTATGGCTACACCTTC,CASSPTGQTYGYTF
few,TRBJ1-5,TRBV15,-,TGTGCCACCAGCAGGGGTGCGGAGCCCCAGCATTTT,CATSRGAEPQHF
-,TRBJ2-1,TRBV30,-,TGTGCCTGGCGTCAGGGACTGAGCTCCTACAATGAGCAGTTCTTC,CAWRQGLSSYNEQFF
-,TRBJ2-3,TRBV4-3,TRBD1,TGCGCCAGCAGCCAGTTAGGACAGGGGGATGTAGATACGCAGTATTTT,CASSQLGQGDVDTQYF
-,TRBJ2-5,TRBV30,-,TGTGCCTGGAGTGTATCACAAGAGACCCAGTACTTC,CAWSVSQETQYF
-,TRBJ1-5,TRBV19,-,TGTGCCAGTAGGGGGCCGGCCCCTCGGAGCAATCAGCCCCAGCATTTT,CASRGPAPRSNQPQHF
few,TRBJ2-7,TRBV6-5,-,TGTGCCAGCAGTTACACGCCGGGAGATAACGAGCAGTACTTC,CASSYTPGDNEQYF
-,TRBJ2-1,TRBV6-2/TRBV6-3,-,TGTGCCAGCAGTTACGGGGGAGGTTTCGTCAATGAGCAGTTCTTC,CASSYGGGFVNEQFF